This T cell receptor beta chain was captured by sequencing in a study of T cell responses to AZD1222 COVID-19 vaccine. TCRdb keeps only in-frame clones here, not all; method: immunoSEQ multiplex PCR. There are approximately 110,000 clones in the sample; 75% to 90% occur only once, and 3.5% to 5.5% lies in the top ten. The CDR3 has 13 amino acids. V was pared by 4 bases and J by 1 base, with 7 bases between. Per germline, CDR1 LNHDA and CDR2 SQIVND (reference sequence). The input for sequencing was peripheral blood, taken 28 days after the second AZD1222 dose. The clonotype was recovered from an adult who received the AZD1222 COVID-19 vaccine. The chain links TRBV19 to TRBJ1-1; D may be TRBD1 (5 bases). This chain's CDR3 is CASSRQPNTEAFF. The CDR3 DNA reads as TGTGCCAGTAGTAGACAGCCGAACACTGAAGCTTTCTTT.